A single sample is the source of the 30 T cell receptor beta chains below, sequenced in a study of cytomegalovirus exposure and HLA in healthy donors. 60 Vbeta and 13 Jbeta primers were used in PCR. Here immunoSEQ multiplex PCR was the method, and the copy in TCRdb shows in-frame clones only, minus some. The sample has a few hundred thousand clones, around 90% seen once. Sequencing was performed on PBMCs. These receptors were obtained from a girl aged 2 to 10 in good health and CMV-seronegative.

V usage is TRBV12-5 and J usage is TRBJ1-1, with a tentative D call TRBD1 (6 bases). The CDR3 has 16 amino acids. From germline, CDR1 is LGHNT and CDR2 FRNRAP. V was pared by 5 bases and J by 0 bases, with 16 bases between. The CDR3 is CASGPYRAPMNTEAFF. As DNA, the CDR3 is TGTGCTAGTGGTCCCTACAGGGCCCCGATGAACACTGAAGCTTTCTTT.

V usage is TRBV30 and J usage is TRBJ1-4; possible D gene TRBD1, 5 bases. Germline values: CDR1 GTSNPN, CDR2 SVGIG (reference sequence). This CDR3 is 14 amino acids long. V shed 3 bases and J shed 7 bases, with 15 bases lying between them. This chain's CDR3 is CAWRPGGGGEKLFF. The CDR3 DNA follows: TGTGCCTGGAGACCCGGCGGGGGAGGTGAAAAACTGTTTTTT.

The chain recombines TRBV5-1 with TRBJ1-1; the D gene is possibly TRBD1 (6 bases). V dropped 0 bases and J dropped 6 bases, with 9 bases sitting between them. Germline CDR1 reads SGHRS; CDR2 reads YFSETQ. The CDR3 has 13 amino acids. The CDR3 loop is CASSLETGAEAFF. CDR3 nucleotides: TGCGCCAGCAGCTTGGAGACAGGCGCTGAAGCTTTCTTT.

The gene calls are TRBV11-2 and TRBJ1-1; TRBD1 matches at 7 bases. V gave up 1 base and J gave up 6 bases; unmatched junction bases: 5. Germline V lookup: CDR1 SGHAT, CDR2 FQNNGV. This CDR3 spans 14 amino acids. In nucleotides, the CDR3 is TGTGCCAGCAGCTTAGGTTTGACAGGGCCTGAAGCTTTCTTT. It translates to CASSLGLTGPEAFF.

The genes are TRBV7-2 and TRBJ2-3, with TRBD2 identical over 15 bases. J lost 4 bases, V lost 4 bases, and 9 bases had no gene match. CDR1 and CDR2 (germline): SGHTA, FQGNSA. This CDR3 spans 18 amino acids. In DNA, the CDR3 is TGTGCCAGCAGCTCGTCCGGGACTAGCGGGGGGTTATCAGATACGCAGTATTTT. Residues: CASSSSGTSGGLSDTQYF. Complete variable domain (other parts from reference TRBV7-2 and TRBJ2-3): GAGVSQSPSNKVTEKGKDVELRCDPISGHTALYWYRQSLGQGLEFLIYFQGNSAPDKSGLPSDRFSAERTGGSVSTLTIQRTQQEDSAVYLCASSSSGTSGGLSDTQYFGPGTRLTVL.

With respect to this clone: The junction shows a germline mismatch at one end, possibly a read error. This chain links TRBV15 with TRBJ2-1; 10 bases align to TRBD1. The length of the CDR3 is 15 residues. Germline V gene lookup returns CDR1 LNHNV and CDR2 YYDKDF (reference sequence). CDR3 in amino acids: CATRRGGQGDNEQFF. CDR3 DNA: TGTGCCACCAGAAGAGGCGGACAGGGGGACAATGAGCAGTTCTTC.

This chain connects TRBV7-6 to TRBJ2-2; possible D gene TRBD2, 6 bases. Per the germline V gene, CDR1 is SGHVS and CDR2 is FNYEAQ. The CDR3 sequence is 15 residues long. The germline V and J ends were trimmed by 4 bases and 7 bases, with 16 bases remaining between them. CDR3 nucleotides: TGTGCCAGCAGCTCACGCGGGACTCCCGACGGGGAGCTGTTTTTT. Its translation is CASSSRGTPDGELFF.

This chain links TRBV6-6 with TRBJ1-1; D is uncertain. Trimming left V 0 bases short and J 0 bases short, with 5 bases between. The length of the CDR3 is 14 residues. Germline CDR1 is MNHNY and CDR2 is SVGAGI (reference sequence). In DNA, the CDR3 is TGTGCCAGCAGTTACTCGGCCGTGAACACTGAAGCTTTCTTT. This sequence encodes CASSYSAVNTEAFF.

The chain carries TRBV10-1 and TRBJ2-7, with 9 nucleotides matching TRBD2. Germline V gene sequence: CDR1 WNHNN, CDR2 SYGVQD (reference sequence). V shed 11 bases, J shed 2 bases, and the junction held 7 bases outside the gene matches. The CDR3 is made up of 13 amino acids. The CDR3 DNA follows: TGCGCCGGAGGTAGCGGGGGAACCTACGAGCAGTACTTC. Its translation is CAGGSGGTYEQYF.

This CDR3 reads CASSFGLAGAKETQYF. The CDR3 region has the DNA TGCGCCAGCAGCTTTGGACTAGCGGGGGCAAAAGAGACCCAGTACTTC. The chain uses TRBV5-1 and TRBJ2-5; 13 bases are shared with TRBD2. Germline assignment: CDR1 SGHRS and CDR2 YFSETQ. The length of the CDR3 is 16 residues. The J segment lost 3 bases and the V segment lost 2 bases, leaving 4 bases of the junction unmatched.

This chain links TRBV27 with TRBJ2-1; possible D gene TRBD2, 6 bases. The CDR3 runs to 12 residues. The germline V and J ends were trimmed by 10 bases and 2 bases, with 9 bases remaining between them. CDR1 MNHEY and CDR2 SMNVEV come from the germline V gene (reference sequence). CDR3 in amino acids: CATGGPYNEQFF. The CDR3 region has the DNA TGTGCCACCGGGGGACCCTACAATGAGCAGTTCTTC.

In its sample, this clone was seen once. V and J are TRBV6-5 and TRBJ1-1; 7 bases agree with TRBD1. This CDR3 has 15 amino acids. Germline V gene lookup returns CDR1 MNHEY and CDR2 SVGAGI. The trim removed 5 bases at V and 3 bases at J, leaving 9 bases unmatched. CDR3 in amino acids: CASSTYRGGYTEAFF. The CDR3 DNA reads as TGTGCCAGCAGTACTTACAGGGGCGGGTACACTGAAGCTTTCTTT.

The genes are TRBV6-6 and TRBJ1-5; D is ambiguous. Germline V gene sequence: CDR1 MNHNY, CDR2 SVGAGI (reference sequence). V dropped 2 bases and J dropped 0 bases, with 8 bases sitting between them. This CDR3 is 15 amino acids long. CDR3 region: CASSYDSGSNQPQHF. CDR3 in DNA: TGTGCCAGCAGTTACGACTCGGGTAGCAATCAGCCCCAGCATTTT.

The chain uses TRBV2 and TRBJ2-2; D might be TRBD2 (7 bases). CDR1 is SNHLY and CDR2 is FYNNEI in the germline V gene. CDR3 size: 16 residues. The V gene lost 6 bases and the J gene lost 0 bases, with 14 bases spanning the gap. CDR3 protein: CASRGWGGPNTGELFF. For the CDR3, the DNA is TGTGCCAGCAGGGGTTGGGGGGGCCCGAACACCGGGGAGCTGTTTTTT.

The chain joins TRBV19 to TRBJ1-1; a weak D match, TRBD1 (5 bases). CDR3 length: 14 residues. The V gene's germline CDR1 is LNHDA and CDR2 SQIVND (reference sequence). Trimming removed 5 bases at V and 1 base at J, with 11 bases between. The CDR3 is CASSATVANTEAFF. The CDR3 region has the DNA TGTGCCAGTAGTGCGACAGTCGCGAACACTGAAGCTTTCTTT.

This rearrangement joins TRBV9 to TRBJ1-2; 7 bases align to TRBD1. Germline V gives CDR1 SGDLS, CDR2 YYNGEE. The CDR3 is 16 amino acids. The V segment lost 0 bases and the J segment 4 bases; nucleotides outside the gene matches: 9. CDR3 bases: TGTGCCAGCAGCGTAGAGGGGACAGCCACATTCTATGGCTACACCTTC. It encodes CASSVEGTATFYGYTF.

The chain combines TRBV18 with TRBJ2-7; 14 positions agree with TRBD2. With 3 bases clipped from V and 4 bases from J, the junction kept 2 bases outside the gene matches. CDR1 is KGHSH, CDR2 LQKENI, per germline. CDR3 length equals 15 residues. For the CDR3, the DNA is TGTGCCAGCTCACCCGGGACTAGCGGGAGTTACGAGCAGTACTTC. Translation gives CASSPGTSGSYEQYF.

This sequence joins TRBV29-1 and TRBJ1-4; 7 bases line up with TRBD1. CDR3 length: 14 residues. CDR1 SQVTM and CDR2 ANQGSEA come from the germline V gene. V gave up 4 bases and J gave up 7 bases; unmatched junction bases: 9. This chain's CDR3 is CSVAGTALSEKLFF. CDR3 DNA sequence: TGCAGCGTTGCGGGGACAGCACTAAGTGAAAAACTGTTTTTT.

The V and J genes are TRBV9 and TRBJ2-1; TRBD2 matches 7 bases. Germline assignment: CDR1 SGDLS and CDR2 YYNGEE. The CDR3 extends over 16 amino acids. V shed 0 bases, J shed 0 bases, and the junction held 3 bases outside the gene matches. Written as DNA, the CDR3 is TGTGCCAGCAGCGTAGGGCGGGGGAGCTCCTACAATGAGCAGTTCTTC. It specifies CASSVGRGSSYNEQFF.

The chain links TRBV30 to TRBJ1-5; maybe TRBD1 (5 bases). The germline gives CDR1 GTSNPN, CDR2 SVGIG (reference sequence). This CDR3 contains 14 residues. The ends were cut back, 5 bases at V and 3 bases at J, with 14 bases in the middle. The CDR3 coding sequence is TGTGCCTGGGGCCATGACAGTTACAATCAGCCCCAGCATTTT. Amino acid sequence: CAWGHDSYNQPQHF.

The rearrangement joins TRBV19 to TRBJ2-2, with 9 bases that match TRBD2. The J segment lost 2 bases and the V segment lost 3 bases, leaving 7 bases of the junction unmatched. Germline lookup yields CDR1 LNHDA and CDR2 SQIVND (reference sequence). This CDR3 comprises 17 residues. As DNA, the CDR3 is TGTGCCAGTAGTATCTCGAGCGGGAGGACCAACACCGGGGAGCTGTTTTTT. Its protein is CASSISSGRTNTGELFF. Full variable domain (remainder filled in from reference TRBV19 and TRBJ2-2): DGGITQSPKYLFRKEGQNVTLSCEQNLNHDAMYWYRQDPGQGLRLIYYSQIVNDFQKGDIAEGYSVSREKKESFPLTVTSAQKNPTAFYLCASSISSGRTNTGELFFGEGSRLTVL.

The rearrangement links TRBV30 to TRBJ2-5, with TRBD2 identical over 8 bases. The CDR3 extends over 15 amino acids. V was pared by 4 bases and J by 4 bases, with 11 bases of the junction left unmatched. From germline, CDR1 is GTSNPN and CDR2 SVGIG (reference sequence). The DNA of the CDR3 is TGTGCCTGGACAAGAACGGGGGGGCCGGTAGAGACCCAGTACTTC. It specifies CAWTRTGGPVETQYF.

This chain's CDR3 is CASSLGGLYGYTF. The CDR3 DNA sequence: TGCGCCAGCAGCTTGGGGGGGCTCTATGGCTACACCTTC. The V and J genes are TRBV5-1 and TRBJ1-2, with a tentative D call TRBD1 (6 bases). The CDR3 is 13 residues long. The germline gives CDR1 SGHRS, CDR2 YFSETQ. V shed 0 bases and J shed 4 bases, with 7 bases lying between them.

This chain connects TRBV11-2 to TRBJ1-1; D is unclear. The CDR3 contains 15 residues. V was cut by 5 bases and J by 11 bases, with 24 bases left in between. The germline gives CDR1 SGHAT, CDR2 FQNNGV. CDR3 sequence (DNA): TGTGCCAGCAGCCCGGGGATCCGGGCCCAAGACACGGCTTTCTTT. Translation: CASSPGIRAQDTAFF.

This clone came up once. The genes are TRBV11-2 and TRBJ2-1; no definite D call. The CDR3 runs 15 residues. V was trimmed by 5 bases and J by 0 bases, leaving 11 bases between them. Germline CDR1 is SGHAT and CDR2 is FQNNGV. The CDR3 DNA follows: TGTGCCAGCAGCAGCGAGTCAAGCTCCTACAATGAGCAGTTCTTC. Its protein product is CASSSESSSYNEQFF.

In its sample, this clone was seen once. The CDR3 DNA sequence: TGTGCCAGCAGCTTGGTCTCCGGGGGAGGGACCCAGTACTTC. It encodes CASSLVSGGGTQYF. V usage is TRBV5-6 and J usage is TRBJ2-5; a weak D match, TRBD2 (6 bases). Trimming stripped 0 bases from V and 7 bases from J, with 13 bases between. Per the germline V gene, CDR1 is SGHDT and CDR2 is YYEEEE. The CDR3 extends over 14 amino acids.

The rearrangement uses TRBV7-9 and TRBJ2-5, with 13 nucleotides matching TRBD2. J was trimmed by 4 bases and V by 5 bases; bases with no gene match: 4. The CDR3 length is 15 residues. Germline CDR1 reads SEHNR; CDR2 reads FQNEAQ (reference sequence). This CDR3 is CASSRTSGRRETQYF. CDR3 sequence (DNA): TGTGCCAGCAGCAGGACTAGCGGGAGACGAGAGACCCAGTACTTC.

The genes are TRBV13 and TRBJ2-1, with TRBD2 matching over 9 bases. The CDR3 runs to 17 residues. CDR1 and CDR2 from the germline V gene are PRHDT and FYEKMQ (reference sequence). V lost 3 bases and J lost 5; bases outside the gene matches: 11. The CDR3 sequence: CASSLRPGLAFNNEQFF. The CDR3 bases are TGTGCCAGCAGCTTGCGACCGGGACTAGCATTTAACAATGAGCAGTTCTTC.

The chain combines TRBV6-1 with TRBJ1-2; D is uncertain. This CDR3 region has 12 residues. From germline, CDR1 is MNHNS and CDR2 SASEGT. Trimming shortened V by 7 bases and J by 9 bases, and 15 bases separated the two germline ends. Here the CDR3 reads CASNRPSISYTF. The CDR3 DNA is TGTGCCAGCAACCGTCCCTCTATTAGCTACACCTTC.

The CDR3 spells CASSLDERGEYNEQFF. CDR3 bases: TGTGCCAGCAGCTTAGACGAGCGGGGGGAGTACAATGAGCAGTTCTTC. The genes are TRBV7-3 and TRBJ2-1; 9 nucleotides match TRBD2. V was pared by 2 bases and J by 4 bases, with 6 bases of the junction left unmatched. The CDR3 is 16 amino acids. The V gene's germline CDR1 is SGHTA and CDR2 FQGTGA.